Given below is one T cell receptor (beta chain) in context. These data belong to a study of blood T cell repertoires in COVID-19. Study-level information: T cells, B-cell-depleted T cells, or PBMCs supplied cDNA or gDNA.

Profiling relied on immunoSEQ multiplex PCR, and the TCRdb table lists in-frame clones only, not all of them. The table has 110,000 or so clones, around 84% seen once. There are 12 residues in the CDR3. Trimming took off 4 bases at V and 8 bases at J, with 11 bases between the two ends. Germline assignment: CDR1 LGHDT and CDR2 YNNKEL (reference sequence). The chain employs TRBV3-1 (or the pseudogene TRBV3-2) and TRBJ1-2, with TRBD1 as a possible D gene (6 bases). Material for sequencing was peripheral blood. The receptor comes from an elderly woman with acute or convalescent COVID-19. Written as DNA, the CDR3 is TGTGCCAGCAGCCTTACAGGGAGCGGCTACACCTTC. This translates into CASSLTGSGYTF.